These T cell receptor beta chains were read from a single sample in a study of T cells after yellow fever vaccination. TCRdb reprocessed the 5' RACE reads via MiXCR and lists one record per CDR3 protein. The top ten clones hold approximately 16% of a sample with 450,000 to 550,000 distinct CDR3 sequences, 20% to 25% of them seen once. The source material was PBMCs, sampled more than 20 days after the first yellow fever vaccination. The receptor source for this set is a man between 18 and 29 years old who received the YFV17D yellow fever vaccine. The CDR3 runs from the conserved cysteine through the conserved F or W. A D gene is named only where the DNA matches it firmly. A clone size is listed for some rows: how often the clone was seen (once, few, many), or a class if it is expanded.

d_gene,abundance,v_gene,j_gene,CDR3nt,CDR3aa
.,once,TRBV4-1,TRBJ2-1,TGCGCCAGCAGCCAAGTCACTAGGTCCCTTTACAATGAGCAGTTCTTC,CASSQVTRSLYNEQFF
.,.,TRBV6-5,TRBJ1-5,TGTGCCAGCAGTTACTCGGGCAGAACCAATCAGCCCCAGCATTTT,CASSYSGRTNQPQHF
TRBD1,.,TRBV5-1,TRBJ2-4,TGCGCCAGCAGCTCCGGACAGGGCCCCAAAAACATTCAGTACTTC,CASSSGQGPKNIQYF
.,.,TRBV6-2/TRBV6-3,TRBJ2-2,TGTGCCAGCAGCCCTCAGGGGGGACCCACCGGGGAGCTGTTTTTT,CASSPQGGPTGELFF
TRBD2,.,TRBV6-5,TRBJ2-1,TGTGCCAGCAGTTACGGCGGGGGGTTTTACAATGAGCAGTTCTTC,CASSYGGGFYNEQFF
.,.,TRBV11-2,TRBJ2-5,TGTGCCAGCAGCTTACTAGGACCGCTTCAAGAGACCCAGTACTTC,CASSLLGPLQETQYF
TRBD2,.,TRBV11-2,TRBJ2-5,TGTGCCAGCAGCTTAGTTAAGGCTAGCGGGGGGGCTGGGGAGACCCAGTACTTC,CASSLVKASGGAGETQYF
.,.,TRBV20-1,TRBJ2-7,TGCAGTTCCCTTGTTGAGGACAGCTACGAGCAGTACTTC,CSSLVEDSYEQYF
.,many,TRBV6-2/TRBV6-3,TRBJ1-5,TGTGCCAGCAGTAGCAGAAATCAGCCCCAGCATTTT,CASSSRNQPQHF
.,.,TRBV5-1,TRBJ1-2,TGCGCCAGCAGCTTGGAGGGCGGAGGGGGCTACACCTTC,CASSLEGGGGYTF
TRBD2,few,TRBV6-5,TRBJ2-5,TGTGCCAGCAGTTACGGGCTAGCGGGGTCGGGGGAGACCCAGTACTTC,CASSYGLAGSGETQYF
TRBD1,.,TRBV7-2,TRBJ2-7,TGTGCCAGCAGCTTAGGAGGACAGGGGGCGGAACAGTACTTC,CASSLGGQGAEQYF
.,few,TRBV13,TRBJ1-2,TGTGCCAGCAGCGCCCCAGATCTGCGCTATGGCTACACCTTC,CASSAPDLRYGYTF
.,few,TRBV20-1,TRBJ1-5,TGCAGTGCCAATCTTGGGAACAATCAGCCCCAGCATTTT,CSANLGNNQPQHF
.,.,TRBV6-1,TRBJ2-2,TGTGCCAGCAGAGCTTTGGTGAGGCCCGGGGAGCTGTTTTTT,CASRALVRPGELFF
.,few,TRBV6-1,TRBJ1-2,TGTGCCAGCAGTGTGGAACAGGGCTATGGCTACACCTTC,CASSVEQGYGYTF
.,few,TRBV2,TRBJ2-1,TGTGCCAGCAGTGATTTCACCAGCAATGAGCAGTTCTTC,CASSDFTSNEQFF
.,.,TRBV5-4,TRBJ2-4,TGTGCCAGCAGCTTGGACAGGGTGAACATTCAGTACTTC,CASSLDRVNIQYF
TRBD2,few,TRBV9,TRBJ2-5,TGTGCCAGCAGGAGAGGCATTAGCGGGGGATCCCGTGAAGAGACCCAGTACTTC,CASRRGISGGSREETQYF
.,.,TRBV18,TRBJ1-5,TGTGCCAGCTCACAGACAGCAAATCAGCCCCAGCATTTT,CASSQTANQPQHF
TRBD1,.,TRBV5-1,TRBJ2-3,TGCGCCACTAGACAGGGGGAGACAGATACGCAGTATTTT,CATRQGETDTQYF
.,.,TRBV9,TRBJ2-2,TGTGCCAGCAGCGGGGGTCAGGCGGTGACCGGGGAGCTGTTTTTT,CASSGGQAVTGELFF
.,many,TRBV5-1,TRBJ2-2,TGCGCCAGCAGCTTCACAGGGACCGGGGAGCTGTTTTTT,CASSFTGTGELFF
.,.,TRBV20-1,TRBJ1-2,TGCAGTGCTACGAGGACCGTTTATGGCTACACCTTC,CSATRTVYGYTF
TRBD2,.,TRBV29-1,TRBJ2-1,TGCAGCGTTGAGCCTACTAGCGGGGGGGGCAATGAGCAGTTCTTC,CSVEPTSGGGNEQFF
TRBD2,few,TRBV9,TRBJ2-3,TGTGCCAGCAGCGAACTAGCGGGGGGGGCAGATACGCAGTATTTT,CASSELAGGADTQYF